The 13 T cell receptor beta chains given below trace back to one sample, sequenced in a study of T cell changes during pregnancy in multiple sclerosis. Sequencing used immunoSEQ multiplex PCR; TCRdb keeps in-frame clones, though not all of them. The sample has around 96,000 clones; 85% to 95% are singletons. The starting material was peripheral blood, obtained in the first trimester of pregnancy. These receptors came from a female donor with multiple sclerosis, enrolled in a pregnancy study.

The chain recombines TRBV6-5 with TRBJ1-5, with 10 bases matching TRBD1. After removal of 2 bases from V and 4 bases from J, the junction contained 2 bases not matched to a gene. CDR3 length equals 15 residues. CDR1 is MNHEY and CDR2 is SVGAGI in the germline V gene. The CDR3 spells CASSYGTGVNQPQHF. CDR3 nucleotide sequence: TGTGCCAGCAGTTACGGGACAGGGGTAAATCAGCCCCAGCATTTT.

The genes are TRBV15 and TRBJ1-1, with 8 bases fitting TRBD1. After removal of 0 bases from V and 11 bases from J, the junction contained 5 bases not matched to a gene. From germline, CDR1 is LNHNV and CDR2 YYDKDF (reference sequence). This CDR3 is built from 13 residues. The CDR3 sequence: CATSRDRTGLAFF. The CDR3 DNA reads as TGTGCCACCAGCAGAGATAGGACAGGGCTGGCTTTCTTT.

The chain recombines TRBV18 with TRBJ2-3; 12 positions match TRBD2. V lost 4 bases, J lost 0 bases, and 5 bases stayed unmatched. Germline values: CDR1 KGHSH, CDR2 LQKENI. This CDR3 comprises 17 residues. This chain's CDR3 is CASSLGLAGTSTDTQYF. CDR3 nucleotide sequence: TGTGCCAGCTCACTCGGACTAGCGGGGACTAGCACAGATACGCAGTATTTT.

The rearrangement links TRBV9 to TRBJ1-1; a possible D gene is TRBD1 (5 bases). CDR3 length: 15 residues. Looked up from germline, CDR1 is SGDLS and CDR2 is YYNGEE. V was trimmed by 0 bases and J by 0 bases, leaving 9 bases between them. The CDR3 DNA reads TGTGCCAGCAGCGTAGATCAGGGTATGAACACTGAAGCTTTCTTT. Translation gives CASSVDQGMNTEAFF.

The chain is built from TRBV11-3 and TRBJ2-7; D is unclear. V lost 5 bases and J lost 1, with 6 bases in between. This CDR3 has 12 amino acids. Germline loops: CDR1 SGHNT, CDR2 YENEEA. As DNA, the CDR3 is TGTGCCAGCAGCGGAGAGTCCTACGAGCAGTACTTC. Protein product: CASSGESYEQYF.

The chain combines TRBV19 with TRBJ1-2, with 8 positions matching TRBD1. The CDR3 is 16 residues long. Germline trimming cut 5 bases from V and 6 bases from J; bases unmatched to any gene: 14. Germline lookup yields CDR1 LNHDA and CDR2 SQIVND (reference sequence). CDR3 in amino acids: CASSSITGTGFNGYTF. As DNA, the CDR3 is TGTGCCAGTAGTTCTATTACCGGGACAGGTTTCAATGGCTACACCTTC.

The V gene is TRBV7-9, the J gene TRBJ2-7, with unresolved D. This CDR3 is 13 amino acids long. Germline CDR1 is SEHNR and CDR2 is FQNEAQ (reference sequence). Trimming pared 5 bases from V and 2 bases from J, leaving 10 bases between. This CDR3 is CASSRDTTYEQYF. CDR3 coding DNA: TGTGCCAGCAGCCGCGACACGACCTACGAGCAGTACTTC.

The sample holds one count of this clone. This rearrangement joins TRBV13 to TRBJ2-5; 8 bases are shared with TRBD1. The ends lost 1 base at V and 12 bases at J; junction bases unmatched: 10. The CDR3 loop spans 14 amino acids. The germline CDR1 and CDR2 sequences are PRHDT and FYEKMQ (reference sequence). The CDR3 spells CASSLEGQGRSKYF. CDR3 sequence (DNA): TGTGCCAGCAGCTTAGAAGGACAGGGCCGAAGCAAGTACTTC.

The gene calls are TRBV4-2 and TRBJ2-7; 12 nucleotides align to TRBD1. This CDR3 spans 16 amino acids. Trimming removed 6 bases from V and 6 bases from J; junction bases left unmatched: 12. Germline CDR1 is LGHNA and CDR2 is YNFKEQ. The chain's CDR3 is CASSPLTGTGGGEQYF. The CDR3 region has the DNA TGTGCCAGCAGTCCCCTCACCGGGACAGGGGGCGGCGAGCAGTACTTC.

The chain joins TRBV5-1 to TRBJ1-2, with 9 bases that match TRBD1. The CDR3 has 15 amino acids. Germline V gives CDR1 SGHRS, CDR2 YFSETQ. V lost 4 bases to trimming and J lost 5 bases; unmatched junction nucleotides: 9. The CDR3 region has the DNA TGCGCCAGCAGCCCGGGACAGGGAGCACTTTATGGCTACACCTTC. Encoded protein: CASSPGQGALYGYTF. Full variable domain (outside the CDR3, taken from reference TRBV5-1 and TRBJ1-2): KAGVTQTPRYLIKTRGQQVTLSCSPISGHRSVSWYQQTPGQGLQFLFEYFSETQRNKGNFPGRFSGRQFSNSRSEMNVSTLELGDSALYLCASSPGQGALYGYTFGSGTRLTVV.

This chain uses TRBV6-5 with TRBJ2-5, with 9 positions matching TRBD2. The CDR3 covers 16 residues. CDR1 and CDR2 (germline): MNHEY, SVGAGI. The ends lost 2 bases at V and 5 bases at J; junction bases unmatched: 9. This CDR3 reads CASSYEGTSKGETQYF. CDR3 nucleotide sequence: TGTGCCAGCAGTTACGAAGGGACTAGCAAGGGGGAGACCCAGTACTTC.

The chain combines TRBV25-1 with TRBJ1-1; D possibly corresponds to TRBD1 (5 bases). V shed 7 bases and J shed 0 bases, with 6 bases lying between them. Germline V CDR1 and CDR2: MGHDK, SYGVNS. This CDR3 is 12 amino acids long. As DNA, the CDR3 is TGTGCCAGCAAGGGGTTGAACACTGAAGCTTTCTTT. Translated: CASKGLNTEAFF.

V gene TRBV5-5 combines with J gene TRBJ2-7; 9 bases are shared with TRBD1. After removal of 0 bases from V and 6 bases from J, the junction contained 7 bases not matched to a gene. The CDR3 has 15 amino acids. CDR1 SGHKS and CDR2 YYEKEE come from the germline V gene (reference sequence). The CDR3 protein is CASSLVTGGPPEQYF. The CDR3 nucleotides are TGTGCCAGCAGCTTGGTGACAGGGGGGCCCCCCGAGCAGTACTTC.